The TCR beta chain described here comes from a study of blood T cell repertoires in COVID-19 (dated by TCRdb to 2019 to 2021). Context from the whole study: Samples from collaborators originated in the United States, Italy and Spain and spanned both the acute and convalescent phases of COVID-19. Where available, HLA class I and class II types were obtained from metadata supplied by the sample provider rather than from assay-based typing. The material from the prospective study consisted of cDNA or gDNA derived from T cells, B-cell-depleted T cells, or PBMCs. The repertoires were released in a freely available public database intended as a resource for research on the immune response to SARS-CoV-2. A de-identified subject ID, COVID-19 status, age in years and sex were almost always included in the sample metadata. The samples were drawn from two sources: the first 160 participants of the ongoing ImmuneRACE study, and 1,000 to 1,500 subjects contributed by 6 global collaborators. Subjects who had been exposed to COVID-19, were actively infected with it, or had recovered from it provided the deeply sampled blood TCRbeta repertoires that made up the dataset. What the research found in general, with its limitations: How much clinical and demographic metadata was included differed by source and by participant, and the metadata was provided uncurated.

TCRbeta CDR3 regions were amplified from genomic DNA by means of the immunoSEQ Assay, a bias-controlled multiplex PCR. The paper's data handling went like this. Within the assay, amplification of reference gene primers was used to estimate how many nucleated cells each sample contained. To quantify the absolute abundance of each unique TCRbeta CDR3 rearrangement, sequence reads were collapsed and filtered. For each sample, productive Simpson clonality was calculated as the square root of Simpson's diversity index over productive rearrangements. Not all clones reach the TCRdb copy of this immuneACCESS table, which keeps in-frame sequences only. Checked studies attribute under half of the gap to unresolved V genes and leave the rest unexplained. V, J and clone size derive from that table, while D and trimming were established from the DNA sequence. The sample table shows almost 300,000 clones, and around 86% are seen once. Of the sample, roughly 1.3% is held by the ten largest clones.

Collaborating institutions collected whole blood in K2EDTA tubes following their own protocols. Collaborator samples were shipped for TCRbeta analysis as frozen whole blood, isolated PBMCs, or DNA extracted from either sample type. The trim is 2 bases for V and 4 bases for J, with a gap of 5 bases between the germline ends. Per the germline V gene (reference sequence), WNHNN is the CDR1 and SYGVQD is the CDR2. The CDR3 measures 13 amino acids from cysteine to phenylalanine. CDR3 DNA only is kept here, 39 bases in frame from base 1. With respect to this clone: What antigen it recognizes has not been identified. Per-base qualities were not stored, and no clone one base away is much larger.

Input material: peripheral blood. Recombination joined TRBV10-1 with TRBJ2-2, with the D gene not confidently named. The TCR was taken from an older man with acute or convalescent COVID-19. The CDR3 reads CASSESVTGELFF. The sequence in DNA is TGCGCCAGCAGTGAGAGCGTCACCGGGGAGCTGTTTTTT.